Following are 30 T cell receptor beta chains from one sample sequenced in a study of early T cells in non-severe SARS-CoV-2 infection. One entry per CDR3 protein results from TCRdb running MiXCR on the 5' RACE reads. Of around 77,000 distinct CDR3 sequences detected, roughly 15% appear once; the ten largest clones hold around 3.6%. This specimen consisted of whole blood, obtained at baseline. These TCRs come from an adult who was a healthcare worker with PCR-confirmed SARS-CoV-2 infection or an uninfected control (not recorded which).

This clonotype occurred a few times. The chain joins TRBV28 to TRBJ1-2; D gene unclear. The CDR3 extends over 12 amino acids. V was shortened by 10 bases and J by 2 bases, with 11 bases between the two germline ends. CDR1 and CDR2 (germline): MDHEN, SYDVKM. The CDR3 reads CATRTQNYGYTF. The CDR3, as DNA: TGTGCCACCCGTACCCAGAACTATGGCTACACCTTC.

The sample holds a few counts of this clonotype. The chain carries TRBV6-4 and TRBJ2-1, with 8 bases identical to TRBD2. This CDR3 contains 15 residues. Germline V gene lookup returns CDR1 MRHNA and CDR2 SNTAGT. After removal of 5 bases from V and 4 bases from J, the junction contained 7 bases not matched to a gene. The DNA of the CDR3 is TGTGCCAGCAGTAAACTAGCGGAGGGATACAATGAGCAGTTCTTC. Amino acid sequence: CASSKLAEGYNEQFF.

This clonotype was recorded a few times. V gene TRBV7-8 combines with J gene TRBJ2-7, with TRBD1 matching 7 bases. V was pared by 4 bases and J by 6 bases, with 9 bases of the junction left unmatched. Germline V gene sequence: CDR1 SGHVS, CDR2 FQNEAQ. This CDR3 is 14 amino acids long. The CDR3 reads CASSSHHRGGEQYF. The CDR3 region has the DNA TGTGCCAGCAGCTCACACCACAGGGGCGGCGAGCAGTACTTC.

This clonotype turned up a few times. This chain connects TRBV7-2 to TRBJ2-7; D is undetermined. The CDR3 is made up of 14 amino acids. The ends were cut back, 2 bases at V and 2 bases at J, with 10 bases in the middle. Looked up from germline, CDR1 is SGHTA and CDR2 is FQGNSA. CDR3 amino acids: CASSLRVNPYEQYF. As DNA, the CDR3 is TGTGCCAGCAGCTTAAGAGTTAACCCCTACGAGCAGTACTTC. The whole variable domain, remainder taken from reference TRBV7-2 and TRBJ2-7, is GAGVSQSPSNKVTEKGKDVELRCDPISGHTALYWYRQSLGQGLEFLIYFQGNSAPDKSGLPSDRFSAERTGGSVSTLTIQRTQQEDSAVYLCASSLRVNPYEQYFGPGTRLTVT.

This clonotype was counted between two and nine times. The chain combines TRBV2 with TRBJ2-6; TRBD1 might be the D (5 bases). The V end was cut by 4 bases, the J end by 2 bases, with 9 bases between. The germline V gene has CDR1 SNHLY and CDR2 FYNNEI. This CDR3 has 15 amino acids. The CDR3 region has the DNA TGTGCCAGCAGTGCCAGGGCTGCTGGGGCCAACGTCCTGACTTTC. This encodes CASSARAAGANVLTF.

The chain joins TRBV29-1 to TRBJ2-3, with D maybe TRBD2 (5 bases). The CDR3 has 12 residues. The V end lost 2 bases, the J end lost 4 bases, and 7 bases lay between the germline ends. Germline lookup yields CDR1 SQVTM and CDR2 ANQGSEA. The CDR3 nucleotides are TGCAGCGTTGAATACGGGGCAGATACGCAGTATTTT. This gives the protein CSVEYGADTQYF.

The chain combines TRBV7-2 with TRBJ2-5; no reliable D call. Germline-derived CDR1 and CDR2 are SGHTA and FQGNSA. The length of the CDR3 is 15 residues. V lost 2 bases and J lost 1, with 11 bases in between. The CDR3, as DNA: TGTGCCAGCAGCTTAAGTCGGGCTGCCCAAGAGACCCAGTACTTC. Encoded protein: CASSLSRAAQETQYF.

The chain couples TRBV2 to TRBJ2-7, with TRBD2 matching over 7 bases. The V gene end was trimmed by 7 bases and the J gene end by 12 bases; junction bases not matched to a gene: 12. The CDR3 totals 12 residues. The germline V gene has CDR1 SNHLY and CDR2 FYNNEI. The CDR3 DNA reads TGTGCCAGCAACCCCGGGAGGAGGGGTGGGTACTTC. Its translation is CASNPGRRGGYF.

In its sample, this clonotype was seen a few times. The V and J genes are TRBV29-1 and TRBJ2-3; 8 nucleotides align to TRBD2. The CDR3 has 15 residues. The J segment lost 2 bases and the V segment lost 3 bases, leaving 7 bases of the junction unmatched. CDR1 is SQVTM and CDR2 is ANQGSEA in the germline V gene. CDR3 loop: CSVDLPSGFTDTQYF. As DNA, the CDR3 is TGCAGCGTTGATCTACCTAGCGGGTTCACAGATACGCAGTATTTT.

Only a few counts were recorded for this clonotype. The rearrangement joins TRBV19 to TRBJ1-5; D unresolved. The V end was cut by 5 bases, the J end by 4 bases, with 9 bases between. Germline assignment: CDR1 LNHDA and CDR2 SQIVND (reference sequence). This CDR3 contains 13 residues. This CDR3 is CASSGQDNQPQHF. Here the CDR3 DNA reads TGTGCCAGTAGTGGGCAGGATAATCAGCCCCAGCATTTT. Looking up the rest from reference TRBV19 and TRBJ1-5 gives the full variable domain: DGGITQSPKYLFRKEGQNVTLSCEQNLNHDAMYWYRQDPGQGLRLIYYSQIVNDFQKGDIAEGYSVSREKKESFPLTVTSAQKNPTAFYLCASSGQDNQPQHFGDGTRLSIL.

This clonotype was seen repeatedly, ten times or more. The rearrangement uses TRBV7-2 and TRBJ2-1; TRBD2 matches at 10 bases. This CDR3 spans 16 amino acids. Germline V CDR1 and CDR2: SGHTA, FQGNSA. After removal of 5 bases from V and 10 bases from J, the junction contained 14 bases not matched to a gene. CDR3 sequence: CASSRGGLAGAKEQFF. The CDR3 DNA is TGTGCCAGCAGCCGGGGCGGGCTAGCGGGAGCTAAAGAGCAGTTCTTC.

This clonotype showed up many times. V usage is TRBV4-1 and J usage is TRBJ1-3; D might be TRBD1 (5 bases). V lost 0 bases and J lost 0, with 12 bases in between. Germline CDR1 is MGHRA and CDR2 is YSYEKL. The CDR3 runs to 17 residues. The CDR3 region is CASSQDQGRPSGNTIYF. CDR3 nucleotide sequence: TGCGCCAGCAGCCAAGATCAGGGCAGGCCCTCTGGAAACACCATATATTTT.

This clonotype was detected many times. The chain is built from TRBV9 and TRBJ2-3, with D perhaps given as TRBD1 or TRBD2 (5 bases each). V shed 0 bases and J shed 4 bases, with 15 bases lying between them. Germline V lookup: CDR1 SGDLS, CDR2 YYNGEE. The CDR3 totals 16 residues. The CDR3 loop reads CASSVAVGTPSDTQYF. The CDR3 coding sequence is TGTGCCAGCAGCGTAGCTGTGGGGACCCCTTCAGATACGCAGTATTTT.

The CDR3 region is CSVDGQGAIETQYF. In DNA form, the CDR3 reads TGCAGCGTTGATGGACAGGGGGCCATAGAGACCCAGTACTTC. V is TRBV29-1 and J is TRBJ2-5; 11 positions match TRBD1. The trim removed 3 bases at V and 4 bases at J, leaving 4 bases unmatched. The CDR3 is 14 residues long. The germline gives CDR1 SQVTM, CDR2 ANQGSEA.

This clonotype came up many times. The J gene is TRBJ1-1, the V gene TRBV28; the D is unclear. V dropped 6 bases and J dropped 3 bases, with 11 bases sitting between them. Germline CDR1 is MDHEN and CDR2 is SYDVKM. This CDR3 is built from 13 residues. CDR3 sequence reads: CASSPQQYTEAFF. The CDR3 coding sequence is TGTGCCAGCAGCCCACAACAGTACACTGAAGCTTTCTTT.

This clonotype was seen at least ten times. CDR3 protein: CASAMDSNSPLHF. Written as DNA, the CDR3 is TGTGCCAGCGCCATGGACAGTAATTCACCCCTCCACTTT. The J gene is TRBJ1-6, the V gene TRBV28; D is perhaps TRBD1 (6 bases). The CDR3 is made up of 13 amino acids. From germline, CDR1 is MDHEN and CDR2 SYDVKM. Trimming shortened V by 8 bases and J by 6 bases, and 11 bases separated the two germline ends. Based on the CDR3 plus reference TRBV28 and TRBJ1-6, the full variable domain is DVKVTQSSRYLVKRTGEKVFLECVQDMDHENMFWYRQDPGLGLRLIYFSYDVKMKEKGDIPEGYSVSREKKERFSLILESASTNQTSMYLCASAMDSNSPLHFGNGTRLTVT.

This clonotype was seen many times. This chain links TRBV3-1 with TRBJ2-1; the match to TRBD1 covers 7 bases. The trim removed 1 base at V and 6 bases at J, leaving 3 bases unmatched. The V gene's germline CDR1 is LGHDT and CDR2 YNNKEL (reference sequence). This CDR3 is 14 amino acids long. The CDR3 DNA follows: TGTGCCAGCAGCCAAGCGACAGGGAGCAATGAGCAGTTCTTC. It specifies CASSQATGSNEQFF.

This clonotype appeared many times. The rearrangement joins TRBV7-9 to TRBJ2-1; possible D gene TRBD2, 7 bases. Germline CDR1 SEHNR, CDR2 FQNEAQ (reference sequence). There are 16 residues in the CDR3. V shed 5 bases and J shed 0 bases, with 14 bases lying between them. The CDR3 is CASSRGAGVSYNEQFF. CDR3 DNA: TGTGCCAGCAGCCGGGGGGCGGGAGTCTCCTACAATGAGCAGTTCTTC. Supplemented by reference TRBV7-9 and TRBJ2-1, the full variable domain reads DTGVSQNPRHKITKRGQNVTFRCDPISEHNRLYWYRQTLGQGPEFLTYFQNEAQLEKSRLLSDRFSAERPKGSFSTLEIQRTEQGDSAMYLCASSRGAGVSYNEQFFGPGTRLTVL.

This clonotype has at least ten counts. The V gene is TRBV7-8, the J gene TRBJ2-2; tentative D call: TRBD2 (5 bases). V shed 1 base and J shed 5 bases, with 11 bases lying between them. The CDR3 is 15 residues long. CDR1 SGHVS and CDR2 FQNEAQ come from the germline V gene. The CDR3 spells CASSLVPGITGELFF. The CDR3 bases are TGTGCCAGCAGCTTAGTTCCGGGGATAACCGGGGAGCTGTTTTTT.

The chain has TRBV12-3 or TRBV12-4 and TRBJ2-5; 13 bases are shared with TRBD2. This CDR3 is 16 amino acids long. The V gene end was trimmed by 6 bases and the J gene end by 7 bases; junction bases not matched to a gene: 11. The CDR3 sequence: CASSSGTSGAGGTQYF. In DNA form, the CDR3 reads TGTGCCAGCAGCTCCGGGACTAGCGGGGCTGGCGGGACCCAGTACTTC.

The genes are TRBV25-1 and TRBJ2-5; D is uncertain. Per the germline V gene, CDR1 is MGHDK and CDR2 is SYGVNS. Trimming took off 1 base at V and 5 bases at J, with 14 bases between the two ends. The CDR3 covers 15 residues. The CDR3 sequence: CASSELVSYGETQYF. DNA for the CDR3: TGTGCCAGCAGTGAATTGGTATCGTATGGGGAGACCCAGTACTTC.

This clonotype was counted many times. V and J are TRBV6-5 and TRBJ1-4; 10 nucleotides agree with TRBD1. The CDR3 totals 14 residues. Germline CDR1 MNHEY, CDR2 SVGAGI. J was trimmed by 8 bases and V by 4 bases; bases with no gene match: 4. CDR3 coding DNA: TGTGCCAGCAGTTCCGGGACAGGGGTAGAAAAACTGTTTTTT. Amino acid sequence: CASSSGTGVEKLFF.

In this sample, this clonotype turned up many times. The chain links TRBV20-1 to TRBJ2-2; TRBD1 aligns across 7 bases. V shed 5 bases, J shed 0 bases, and the junction held 3 bases outside the gene matches. CDR1 and CDR2 (germline): DFQATT, SNEGSKA (reference sequence). The CDR3 is 14 amino acids. CDR3 bases: TGCAGTGCTCACGGGACAGCGAACACCGGGGAGCTGTTTTTT. Its translation is CSAHGTANTGELFF.

This clonotype was counted at least ten times. V usage is TRBV28 and J usage is TRBJ2-7, with a weak D call TRBD2 (6 bases). The germline V and J ends were trimmed by 2 bases and 0 bases, with 14 bases remaining between them. This CDR3 is built from 16 residues. Per germline, CDR1 MDHEN and CDR2 SYDVKM. CDR3 coding DNA: TGTGCCAGCAGTTTAAAGGACTACCTCTTCTCCTACGAGCAGTACTTC. This gives the protein CASSLKDYLFSYEQYF.

This clonotype was detected a few times. The rearrangement uses TRBV6-4 and TRBJ2-1, with a tentative D call TRBD2 (6 bases). There are 16 residues in the CDR3. The ends were cut back, 5 bases at V and 4 bases at J, with 18 bases in the middle. Germline V lookup: CDR1 MRHNA, CDR2 SNTAGT. CDR3 region: CASSPSDRAGYNEQFF. The CDR3 region has the DNA TGTGCCAGCAGTCCTTCGGATAGGGCGGGGTACAATGAGCAGTTCTTC.

The rearrangement uses TRBV25-1 and TRBJ1-1, with TRBD1 identical over 7 bases. This CDR3 is 16 amino acids long. After removal of 5 bases from V and 6 bases from J, the junction contained 15 bases not matched to a gene. CDR1 and CDR2 (germline): MGHDK, SYGVNS. The DNA of the CDR3 is TGTGCCAGCAGTCCTTCAGGGGGAGGATACACGTCTGAAGCTTTCTTT. Its translation: CASSPSGGGYTSEAFF.

In its sample, this clonotype was seen a few times. The chain links TRBV5-4 to TRBJ1-1; no clear D gene. Trimming removed 2 bases at V and 1 base at J, with 6 bases between. CDR3 length: 13 residues. Germline values: CDR1 SGHNT, CDR2 YYREEE (reference sequence). CDR3 nucleotide sequence: TGTGCCAGCAGCTTTCGACAGAACACTGAAGCTTTCTTT. Translated, it gives CASSFRQNTEAFF.

This clonotype was picked up a small number of times. The rearrangement uses TRBV5-1 and TRBJ2-6; 7 bases fit TRBD1. V lost 6 bases and J lost 0; bases outside the gene matches: 6. Germline V gene lookup returns CDR1 SGHRS and CDR2 YFSETQ. This CDR3 spans 16 amino acids. The CDR3 DNA reads as TGCGCCAGCACCCGGGACAGCCTCTCTGGGGCCAACGTCCTGACTTTC. Translation gives CASTRDSLSGANVLTF.

This clonotype was picked up a small number of times. V and J are TRBV7-9 and TRBJ2-5; 11 nucleotides agree with TRBD2. Germline values: CDR1 SEHNR, CDR2 FQNEAQ (reference sequence). This CDR3 is built from 16 residues. Trimming at V came to 8 bases and at J to 2 bases, leaving 10 bases not matched to a gene. CDR3 loop: CASLSPGLAAQETQYF. DNA for the CDR3: TGTGCCAGCCTAAGTCCGGGACTAGCGGCTCAAGAGACCCAGTACTTC.

This clonotype was seen a few times. V is TRBV6-6 and J is TRBJ2-7; D might be TRBD1 (5 bases). This CDR3 comprises 13 residues. V was shortened by 6 bases and J by 2 bases, with 11 bases between the two germline ends. Germline loops: CDR1 MNHNY, CDR2 SVGAGI (reference sequence). DNA for the CDR3: TGTGCCAGCAGCCCCCAGGGTACCTACGAGCAGTACTTC. Protein: CASSPQGTYEQYF.